The rows below give T cell receptor beta chains drawn from one sample of a study of T-cell memory formation after mild COVID-19. TCRdb itself ran the 5' RACE reads through MiXCR, one entry per CDR3 protein. The data hold around 310,000 distinct CDR3 sequences, with more than 13% observed a single time. Source material: PBMCs or a T cell subset sorted from them (not recorded which). The receptors were sampled from a man aged 18 to 30 who had mild COVID-19 (a few samples of this study predate the infection). Cell type and time point are not known. Each CDR3 is given with its conserved first and last residue. The D gene is left open where the match is weak. Part of the rows lack a size; the others show once, few, many or a class for expanded clones.

J,size,V,D,DNA,CDR3
TRBJ2-6,many,TRBV12-3/TRBV12-4,TRBD2,TGTGCCAGCAGTTTCGCCGGCCGAGCGGGGATCTTTTCGGGGGCCAACGTCCTGACTTTC,CASSFAGRAGIFSGANVLTF
TRBJ2-3,-,TRBV25-1,TRBD2,TGTGCCAGCAGTAGCCCGGCGGGGGGTACAGATACGCAGTATTTT,CASSSPAGGTDTQYF
TRBJ2-7,few,TRBV20-1,-,TGCAGTGCTCGGGCCCCTGCCTACGAGCAGTACTTC,CSARAPAYEQYF
TRBJ2-5,many,TRBV4-3,-,TGCGCCAGCAGCCAACTAGGGGGGGAGACCCAGTACTTC,CASSQLGGETQYF
TRBJ2-5,many,TRBV7-3,TRBD2,TGTGCCAGCAGCTCTGGGACTAGCGGGGGTGAGACCCAGTACTTC,CASSSGTSGGETQYF
TRBJ1-1,few,TRBV20-1,-,TGCAGTGCTTCGGTGAACACTGAAGCTTTCTTT,CSASVNTEAFF
TRBJ1-1,-,TRBV5-1,-,TGCGCCAGCAGCTTGGCGGCTGGGAGGGGGGCTGAAGCTTTCTTT,CASSLAAGRGAEAFF
TRBJ1-1,-,TRBV30,-,TGTGCCTGGAGTATAACATCAGTTTACACTGAAGCTTTCTTT,CAWSITSVYTEAFF
TRBJ2-1,-,TRBV7-8,TRBD2,TGTGCCAGCAGCTCTACCGGGGGGTTTAATGAGCAGTTCTTC,CASSSTGGFNEQFF
TRBJ2-3,-,TRBV5-1,-,TGCGCCAGCAGCTGGACCTCCGGGACCACAGATACGCAGTATTTT,CASSWTSGTTDTQYF
TRBJ1-2,-,TRBV29-1,-,TGCAGCGTTGAAGATCCGGGACCCTATGGCTACACCTTC,CSVEDPGPYGYTF
TRBJ2-2,-,TRBV5-6,-,TGTGCCAGCAGCTTTTTACAGGTCCACGCAAACACCGGGGAGCTGTTTTTT,CASSFLQVHANTGELFF
TRBJ1-1,-,TRBV7-2,TRBD1,TGTGCCAGCAGTCAACAGGGGGCTTCTACTGAAGCTTTCTTT,CASSQQGASTEAFF
TRBJ2-2,few,TRBV20-1,TRBD2,TGCAGTGCTAGAAAGCGGGGGGGCAACACCGGGGAGCTGTTTTTT,CSARKRGGNTGELFF
TRBJ2-2,few,TRBV4-2,TRBD2,TGTGCCAGCAGCCCTCCCCGGGGAAGGACTAGCGGGGGTTTCGGGGAGCTGTTTTTT,CASSPPRGRTSGGFGELFF
TRBJ2-7,-,TRBV9,TRBD2,TGTGCCAGCAGCGTAGATGGCGGGGGGGTCGAGCAGTACTTC,CASSVDGGGVEQYF
TRBJ2-5,few,TRBV5-5,TRBD1,TGTGCCAGCAGCTCTGGACAGGGGGCTCGGACCCAGTACTTC,CASSSGQGARTQYF
TRBJ2-3,-,TRBV5-1,TRBD2,TGCGCCAGCAGCTTGACCACTAGCGCGGATACGCAGTATTTT,CASSLTTSADTQYF
TRBJ1-1,-,TRBV5-1,-,TGCGCCAGCAGCTTGCCGGAATACACTGAAGCTTTCTTT,CASSLPEYTEAFF
TRBJ1-1,-,TRBV12-3/TRBV12-4,TRBD1,TGTGCCAGCAGTTTTCGACAGGGAACCCCTGAAGCTTTCTTT,CASSFRQGTPEAFF
TRBJ2-3,few,TRBV20-1,TRBD1,TGCAGTGCTACCTTCAGGGGGCCGGCGGCGAGACAGTATTTT,CSATFRGPAARQYF
TRBJ1-2,few,TRBV7-3,TRBD1,TGTGCCAGCAGCCTACGGACAGGTCGAGGCTACACCTTC,CASSLRTGRGYTF